These 21 T cell receptor beta chains were all obtained from the same sample, sequenced in a study of T-cell memory formation after mild COVID-19. TCRdb re-called the 5' RACE reads with MiXCR, one entry per CDR3 protein. The table has roughly 62,000 distinct CDR3 sequences, approximately 9% seen once. The sample comprised PBMCs or a T cell subset sorted from them (not recorded which). The receptor set was obtained from a man between 18 and 29 years old who had mild COVID-19 (a few samples of this study predate the infection). Cell type and time point are not known.

This clonotype was recorded many times. The gene calls are TRBV4-3 and TRBJ2-3, with 7 bases lining up with TRBD2. In germline, CDR1 is LGHNA, CDR2 YSLEER. This CDR3 contains 16 residues. Trimming took 2 bases from V and 2 from J; bases not matched to a gene: 7. CDR3: CASSQIVAGFTDTQYF. The CDR3 bases are TGCGCCAGCAGCCAAATCGTAGCGGGCTTCACAGATACGCAGTATTTT.

This clonotype was seen ten or more times. CDR3 loop: CSARTGETQYF. CDR3 nucleotides: TGCAGTGCTAGAACGGGCGAGACCCAGTACTTC. The chain has TRBV20-1 and TRBJ2-5; D uncertain. The CDR3 is 11 residues long. V was clipped by 2 bases and J by 5 bases, with 6 bases between them. The germline CDR1 and CDR2 sequences are DFQATT and SNEGSKA (reference sequence).

V and J are TRBV3-1 and TRBJ2-5; 9 bases map to TRBD2. V lost 1 base and J lost 2; bases outside the gene matches: 5. The CDR3 has 16 amino acids. Germline CDR1 LGHDT, CDR2 YNNKEL (reference sequence). The chain's CDR3 is CASSQVLAGLQETQYF. CDR3 in DNA: TGTGCCAGCAGCCAAGTCCTAGCGGGGTTGCAAGAGACCCAGTACTTC.

This clonotype turned up a few times. The chain couples TRBV5-1 to TRBJ2-1; TRBD1 aligns across 7 bases. The germline V gene encodes CDR1 SGHRS and CDR2 YFSETQ. The CDR3 loop spans 14 amino acids. After removal of 5 bases from V and 3 bases from J, the junction contained 5 bases not matched to a gene. CDR3 nucleotide sequence: TGCGCCAGCAGTCAACAGGGGAACTACAATGAGCAGTTCTTC. Translating gives CASSQQGNYNEQFF.

The chain couples TRBV7-9 to TRBJ2-5; TRBD1 matches at 9 bases. Germline V gives CDR1 SEHNR, CDR2 FQNEAQ (reference sequence). The CDR3 covers 12 residues. V lost 5 bases, J lost 5 bases, and 0 bases stayed unmatched. The DNA for the CDR3 is TGTGCCAGCAGCACAGGGGGCGAGACCCAGTACTTC. It codes for CASSTGGETQYF. The complete variable domain, with remaining parts taken from reference TRBV7-9 and TRBJ2-5, reads DTGVSQNPRHKITKRGQNVTFRCDPISEHNRLYWYRQTLGQGPEFLTYFQNEAQLEKSRLLSDRFSAERPKGSFSTLEIQRTEQGDSAMYLCASSTGGETQYFGPGTRLLVL.

This clonotype has ten or more counts. V usage is TRBV7-2 and J usage is TRBJ1-5; D is unresolved. Trimming cost V 5 bases and J 0 bases, with 14 bases left between them. The germline CDR1 and CDR2 sequences are SGHTA and FQGNSA. The CDR3 is 16 residues long. The CDR3 sequence: CASSPSTIHSNQPQHF. CDR3 DNA: TGTGCCAGCAGCCCTTCTACGATCCATAGCAATCAGCCCCAGCATTTT.

This clonotype has just a few counts. This chain joins TRBV11-2 and TRBJ1-2, with 10 nucleotides matching TRBD1. With 2 bases clipped from V and 3 bases from J, the junction kept 12 bases outside the gene matches. CDR3 length: 18 amino acids. The germline V gene has CDR1 SGHAT and CDR2 FQNNGV. For the CDR3, the DNA is TGTGCCAGCAGCTTACTTTACAGGACAGGGGGTAGGGACTATGGCTACACCTTC. It specifies CASSLLYRTGGRDYGYTF.

There are many counts of this clonotype. The chain links TRBV7-9 to TRBJ1-2; a possible D gene is TRBD1 (6 bases). In germline, CDR1 is SEHNR, CDR2 FQNEAQ (reference sequence). Between the trimmed V and J ends, which lost 5 bases and 4 bases, there was a span of 17 bases. This CDR3 comprises 15 residues. In DNA, the CDR3 is TGTGCCAGCAGCCAAAACCTCAGGGGTATCTATGGCTACACCTTC. Translating it yields CASSQNLRGIYGYTF.

This clonotype was detected a few times. J is TRBJ2-7 and V is TRBV18; no definite D call. The germline gives CDR1 KGHSH, CDR2 LQKENI. This CDR3 spans 13 amino acids. Trimming pared 2 bases from V and 4 bases from J, leaving 9 bases between. The CDR3 sequence: CASSPSKGYEQYV. In nucleotides, the CDR3 is TGTGCCAGCTCACCAAGTAAGGGTTACGAGCAGTACGTC.

This clonotype occurred a few times. The chain uses TRBV6-5 and TRBJ1-1; D gene unclear. The length of the CDR3 is 15 residues. Per the germline V gene, CDR1 is MNHEY and CDR2 is SVGAGI. V shed 2 bases and J shed 3 bases, with 13 bases lying between them. Here the CDR3 reads CASSYRREGDTEAFF. The CDR3 DNA is TGTGCCAGCAGTTACAGACGGGAGGGAGACACTGAAGCTTTCTTT.

This clonotype was seen a few times. V and J are TRBV14 and TRBJ2-2, with TRBD1 identical over 8 bases. Trimming at V came to 4 bases and at J to 4 bases, leaving 8 bases not matched to a gene. The CDR3 is 16 amino acids. The germline V gene has CDR1 SGHDN and CDR2 FVKESK. The CDR3 is CASSLRTGTTTGELFF. The CDR3 nucleotides read TGTGCCAGCAGCCTCAGGACAGGGACGACCACCGGGGAGCTGTTTTTT.

The DNA of the CDR3 is TGCAGCGGGGCCGTCAATGAAAAACTGTTTTTT. As protein: CSGAVNEKLFF. The chain recombines TRBV29-1 with TRBJ1-4; no reliable D call. From germline, CDR1 is SQVTM and CDR2 ANQGSEA. The CDR3 has 11 residues. V dropped 7 bases and J dropped 5 bases, with 8 bases sitting between them.

This clonotype showed up just once. Here the CDR3 DNA reads TGTGCCAGCAAGACAGGTGGGAACACTGAAGCTTTCTTT. This encodes CASKTGGNTEAFF. V gene TRBV7-3 combines with J gene TRBJ1-1; D may be TRBD1 (6 bases). Per the germline V gene, CDR1 is SGHTA and CDR2 is FQGTGA. V was clipped by 7 bases and J by 1 base, with 10 bases between them. This CDR3 is built from 13 residues.

The CDR3 DNA reads as TGTGCCAGCAGCGCATCAGGCTCCTCCTACGAGCAGTACTTC. As protein: CASSASGSSYEQYF. This chain uses TRBV7-2 with TRBJ2-7; D is undetermined. Deletions cut 5 bases from V and 0 bases from J, with 11 bases between. The CDR3 is made up of 14 amino acids. From germline, CDR1 is SGHTA and CDR2 FQGNSA. Variable domain in full (rest from reference TRBV7-2 and TRBJ2-7): GAGVSQSPSNKVTEKGKDVELRCDPISGHTALYWYRQSLGQGLEFLIYFQGNSAPDKSGLPSDRFSAERTGGSVSTLTIQRTQQEDSAVYLCASSASGSSYEQYFGPGTRLTVT.

The genes are TRBV20-1 and TRBJ2-5; tentative D call: TRBD2 (5 bases). The CDR3 contains 14 residues. Germline CDR1 and CDR2: DFQATT and SNEGSKA (reference sequence). V lost 4 bases and J 1 base, leaving 13 bases between the germline ends. The CDR3 DNA follows: TGCAGTGCTACGCATCTCCGGGGCCAAGAGACCCAGTACTTC. It codes for CSATHLRGQETQYF.

This sequence joins TRBV7-2 and TRBJ1-5; TRBD1 might be the D (5 bases). V lost 4 bases and J 7 bases, leaving 11 bases between the germline ends. The germline V gene has CDR1 SGHTA and CDR2 FQGNSA. The CDR3 has 13 residues. CDR3 sequence (DNA): TGTGCCAGCAGCTACGGGGGGGAGCAGCCCCAGCATTTT. Translation gives CASSYGGEQPQHF. Supplemented by reference TRBV7-2 and TRBJ1-5, the full variable domain reads GAGVSQSPSNKVTEKGKDVELRCDPISGHTALYWYRQSLGQGLEFLIYFQGNSAPDKSGLPSDRFSAERTGGSVSTLTIQRTQQEDSAVYLCASSYGGEQPQHFGDGTRLSIL.

CDR3 protein: CASSLGLAGPGPETQYF. DNA of the CDR3: TGTGCCAGCAGTCTCGGACTAGCGGGGCCGGGGCCAGAGACCCAGTACTTC. This chain uses TRBV6-2 or TRBV6-3 with TRBJ2-5; 12 positions agree with TRBD2. The V gene end was trimmed by 5 bases and the J gene end by 4 bases; junction bases not matched to a gene: 11. This CDR3 comprises 17 residues. Germline V lookup: CDR1 MNHEY, CDR2 SVGEGT.

This clonotype was seen a few times. The rearrangement uses TRBV28 and TRBJ2-6; D ambiguous. Germline CDR1 and CDR2: MDHEN and SYDVKM. The CDR3 contains 18 residues. Trimming stripped 7 bases from V and 0 bases from J, with 19 bases between. The chain's CDR3 is CASKSLIGESSGANVLTF. Here the CDR3 DNA reads TGTGCCAGCAAGAGTTTGATCGGTGAGAGCTCTGGGGCCAACGTCCTGACTTTC.

In this sample, this clonotype turned up many times. The chain is built from TRBV7-2 and TRBJ2-7, with D possibly being TRBD1 (5 bases). V dropped 5 bases and J dropped 6 bases, with 23 bases sitting between them. The CDR3 consists of 16 residues. Germline CDR1 is SGHTA and CDR2 is FQGNSA. CDR3 in DNA: TGTGCCAGCAGCACCGACAGCACTTCGAGGTTTTTCGAGCAGTACTTC. This codes for CASSTDSTSRFFEQYF.

This clonotype was counted at least ten times. As DNA, the CDR3 is TGTGCCAGCAGTCGGGAATACAATGAGCAGTTCTTC. As protein: CASSREYNEQFF. V and J are TRBV6-2 or TRBV6-3 and TRBJ2-1, with D perhaps matching TRBD2 (5 bases). The CDR3 sequence is 12 residues long. V shed 5 bases and J shed 4 bases, with 6 bases lying between them. The germline V gene has CDR1 MNHEY and CDR2 SVGEGT.

This chain links TRBV6-1 with TRBJ2-7; the match to TRBD2 covers 8 bases. The CDR3 totals 15 residues. V shed 7 bases, J shed 1 base, and the junction held 9 bases outside the gene matches. Germline V CDR1 and CDR2: MNHNS, SASEGT. The CDR3 DNA is TGTGCCAGCATCCCGCCGGGACTAGGATCCTACGAGCAGTACGTC. It codes for CASIPPGLGSYEQYV.